This is a list of T cell receptor beta chains from one sample in a study of lymphopenia after photon versus proton radiotherapy. Measured with immunoSEQ multiplex PCR; TCRdb has only the in-frame clones, and not every one. The sample carries more than 25,000 clones, 87% recorded once. The sequenced sample was peripheral blood, obtained from a patient treated with photon-based radiotherapy. The receptor set was obtained from a man between 50 and 59 years old with gastric cancer. CDR3s include the opening cysteine and the closing phenylalanine or tryptophan.

V gene,J gene,CDR3 protein
TRBV4-3,TRBJ1-6,CASSQDVGHSLHF
TRBV19,TRBJ2-1,CASSVGGNSNEQFF
TRBV19,TRBJ1-4,CASSIGQATNEKLFF
TRBV25-1,TRBJ1-2,CASSETGAPNYGYTF
TRBV10-2,TRBJ2-2,CASILDRGIGTGELFF
TRBV6-6,TRBJ1-2,CASSQNRALDGYTF
TRBV18,TRBJ1-1,CASSHRVLTEAFF
TRBV7-2,TRBJ2-3,CASSLMNQDTQYF
TRBV19,TRBJ2-7,CASSIESGLYF
TRBV6-6,TRBJ1-2,CASSYDLYGYTF
TRBV18,TRBJ2-1,CASSPPSNEQFF
TRBV5-1,TRBJ2-3,CASSLADRGIPDTQYF
TRBV29-1,TRBJ1-1,CSVSGGTEAFF
TRBV18,TRBJ2-1,CASSPYNEQFF
TRBV11-1,TRBJ1-6,CASSIDRGQDSPLHF
TRBV2,TRBJ2-3,CASNPVRTGTDTQYF
TRBV6-5,TRBJ1-4,CASSYFFGSSNEKLFF
TRBV6-6,TRBJ2-5,CASSLTPRQETQYF
TRBV5-1,TRBJ1-2,CASSLGQGLGYTF
TRBV2,TRBJ2-3,CASSDEGSSSDTQYF
TRBV7-9,TRBJ2-5,CASSLVSGFDGETQYF
TRBV9,TRBJ1-1,CASSTEGMNTEAFF
TRBV2,TRBJ2-1,CATEYYNEQFF
TRBV10-2,TRBJ1-5,CASTLSQNQPQHF
TRBV30,TRBJ2-1,CAWRGGQLWYHEQFF
TRBV18,TRBJ1-4,CASSLTGTVLEKLFF
TRBV30,TRBJ1-4,CAHGRTNEKLFF
TRBV11-2,TRBJ1-1,CASSSTQYRVRKSRTEAFF
TRBV29-1,TRBJ1-1,CSVSTRGVATEAFF
TRBV19,TRBJ2-2,CASSIRGTGELFF
TRBV6-6,TRBJ1-1,CASSPPTAGNTEAFF
TRBV18,TRBJ1-3,CASSSGPGNTIYF
TRBV7-9,TRBJ1-1,CASSRQNTEAFF
TRBV10-2,TRBJ1-5,CASSESSGTYQPQHF
TRBV2,TRBJ2-5,CASMVGGAGETQYF
TRBV18,TRBJ2-3,CASSPRGRGDTQYF
TRBV23-1,TRBJ1-2,CASTQRGGNYGYTF
TRBV5-1,TRBJ1-2,CASSFVDSTYGYTF
TRBV13,TRBJ2-7,CASSPRATYEQYF
TRBV2,TRBJ2-2,CASRPRGRLEVRELFF
TRBV18,TRBJ2-7,CASSPEHEQYF
TRBV13,TRBJ1-2,CASSLGGNYGYTF
TRBV11-2,TRBJ1-5,CASSLDGGQPQHF
TRBV7-2,TRBJ2-6,CASSTPPGQGSSGANVLTF
TRBV9,TRBJ1-2,CASSASGQVNYGYTF
TRBV6-1,TRBJ2-7,CASSEATGGYEQYF
TRBV19,TRBJ1-2,CASSIAAQGANYGYTF
TRBV2,TRBJ2-5,CASGPETQYF
TRBV7-2,TRBJ2-2,CASSHLDRVVYTGELFF
TRBV29-1,TRBJ2-2,CSAKQGATGELFF
TRBV15,TRBJ2-3,CATSKTNRFTTDTQYF
TRBV11-2,TRBJ1-2,CASSVTGNGYTF